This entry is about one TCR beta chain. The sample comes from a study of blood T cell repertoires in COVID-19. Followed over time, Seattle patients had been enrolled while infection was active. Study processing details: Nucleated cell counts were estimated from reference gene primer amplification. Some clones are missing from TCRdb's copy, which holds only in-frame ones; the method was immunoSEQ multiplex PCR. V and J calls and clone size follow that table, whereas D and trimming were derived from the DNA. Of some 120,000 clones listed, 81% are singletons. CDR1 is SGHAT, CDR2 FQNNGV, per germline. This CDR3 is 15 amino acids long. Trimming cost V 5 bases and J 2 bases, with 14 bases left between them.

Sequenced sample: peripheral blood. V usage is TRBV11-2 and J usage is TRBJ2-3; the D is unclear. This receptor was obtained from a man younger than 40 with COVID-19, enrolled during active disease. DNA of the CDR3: TGTGCCAGCAGCCTCCAGAGCGCAGTCACAGATACGCAGTATTTT. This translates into CASSLQSAVTDTQYF.